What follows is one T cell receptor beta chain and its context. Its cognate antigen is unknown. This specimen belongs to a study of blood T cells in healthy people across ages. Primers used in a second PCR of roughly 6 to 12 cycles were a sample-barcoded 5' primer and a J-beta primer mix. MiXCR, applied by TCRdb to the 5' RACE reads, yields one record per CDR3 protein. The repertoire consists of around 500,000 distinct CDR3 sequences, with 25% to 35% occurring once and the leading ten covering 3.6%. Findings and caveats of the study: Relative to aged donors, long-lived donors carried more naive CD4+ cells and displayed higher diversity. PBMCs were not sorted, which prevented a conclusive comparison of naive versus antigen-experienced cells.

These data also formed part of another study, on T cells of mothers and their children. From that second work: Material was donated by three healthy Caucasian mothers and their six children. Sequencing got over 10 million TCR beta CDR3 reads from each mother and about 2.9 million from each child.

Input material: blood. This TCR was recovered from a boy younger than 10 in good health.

The DNA of the CDR3 is TGTGCCAGCAGCCAAGATCCGACACGGACAAGGAGCTACGAGCAGTACTTC. It translates to CASSQDPTRTRSYEQYF. The chain carries TRBV3-1 and TRBJ2-7; a weak D match, TRBD1 (5 bases). V was shortened by 0 bases and J by 3 bases, with 18 bases between the two germline ends. CDR3 length equals 17 residues. The germline gives CDR1 LGHDT, CDR2 YNNKEL (reference sequence).